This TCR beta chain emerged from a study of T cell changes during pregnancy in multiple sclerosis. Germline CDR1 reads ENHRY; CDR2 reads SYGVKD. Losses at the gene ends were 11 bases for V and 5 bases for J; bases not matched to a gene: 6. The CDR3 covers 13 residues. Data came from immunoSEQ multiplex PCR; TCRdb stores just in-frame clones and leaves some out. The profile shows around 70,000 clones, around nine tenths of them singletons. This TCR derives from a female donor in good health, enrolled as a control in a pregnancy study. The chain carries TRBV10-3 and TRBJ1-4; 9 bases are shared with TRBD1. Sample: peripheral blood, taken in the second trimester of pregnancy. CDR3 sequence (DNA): TGTGCCTCTAAAGGGACAGGGAATGAAAAACTGTTTTTT. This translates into CASKGTGNEKLFF.